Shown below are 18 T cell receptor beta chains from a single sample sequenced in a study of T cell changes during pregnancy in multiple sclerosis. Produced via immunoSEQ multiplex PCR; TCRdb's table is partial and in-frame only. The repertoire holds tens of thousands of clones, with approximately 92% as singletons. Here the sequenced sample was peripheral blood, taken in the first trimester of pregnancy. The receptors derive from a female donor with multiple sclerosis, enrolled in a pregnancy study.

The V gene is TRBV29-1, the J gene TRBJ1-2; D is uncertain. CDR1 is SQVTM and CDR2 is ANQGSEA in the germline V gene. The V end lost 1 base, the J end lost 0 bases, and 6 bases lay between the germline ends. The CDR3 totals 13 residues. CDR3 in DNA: TGCAGCGTTGAAGTAACAGCTAACTATGGCTACACCTTC. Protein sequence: CSVEVTANYGYTF.

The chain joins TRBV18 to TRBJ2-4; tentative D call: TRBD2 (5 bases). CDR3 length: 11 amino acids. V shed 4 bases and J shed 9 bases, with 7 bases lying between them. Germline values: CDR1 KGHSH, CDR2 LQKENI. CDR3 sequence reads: CASSQGVIQYF. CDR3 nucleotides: TGTGCCAGCTCACAGGGAGTCATTCAGTACTTC.

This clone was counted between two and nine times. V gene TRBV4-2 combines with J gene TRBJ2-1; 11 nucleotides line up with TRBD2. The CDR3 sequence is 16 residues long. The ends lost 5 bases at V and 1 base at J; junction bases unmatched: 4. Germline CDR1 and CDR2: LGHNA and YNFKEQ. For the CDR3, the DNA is TGTGCCAGCAGCATTATAGCGGGGGGGTCCTACAATGAGCAGTTCTTC. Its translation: CASSIIAGGSYNEQFF.

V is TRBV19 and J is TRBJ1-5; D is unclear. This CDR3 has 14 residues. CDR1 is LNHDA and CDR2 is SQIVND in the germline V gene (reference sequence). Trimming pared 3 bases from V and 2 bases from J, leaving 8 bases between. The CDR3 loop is CASSIKRGNQPQHF. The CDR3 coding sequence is TGTGCCAGTAGTATTAAGCGTGGCAATCAGCCCCAGCATTTT.

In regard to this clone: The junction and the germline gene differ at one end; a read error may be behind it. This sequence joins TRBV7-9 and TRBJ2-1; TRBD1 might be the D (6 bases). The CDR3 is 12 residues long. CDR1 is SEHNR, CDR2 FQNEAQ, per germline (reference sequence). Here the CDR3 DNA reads TGTGCCAGCAACAGGGCGCCTGCAGTCGCCCTCTTC. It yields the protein CASNRAPAVALF.

The CDR3 here is CASSLGMTGAGNTIYF. CDR3 DNA: TGTGCCAGCAGCTTAGGGATGACAGGGGCTGGAAACACCATATATTTT. This chain uses TRBV13 with TRBJ1-3; 8 positions match TRBD1. Germline V gives CDR1 PRHDT, CDR2 FYEKMQ (reference sequence). V trimming: 0 bases; J trimming: 2 bases; junction bases outside the gene matches: 3. This CDR3 region has 16 residues.

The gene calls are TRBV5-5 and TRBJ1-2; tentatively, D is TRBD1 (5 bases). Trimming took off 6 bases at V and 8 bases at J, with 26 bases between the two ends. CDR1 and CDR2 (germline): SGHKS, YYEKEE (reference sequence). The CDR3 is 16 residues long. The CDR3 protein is CASTPWGGNLRLGYTF. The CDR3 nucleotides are TGTGCCAGCACCCCTTGGGGGGGGAACCTCCGTTTGGGCTACACCTTC.

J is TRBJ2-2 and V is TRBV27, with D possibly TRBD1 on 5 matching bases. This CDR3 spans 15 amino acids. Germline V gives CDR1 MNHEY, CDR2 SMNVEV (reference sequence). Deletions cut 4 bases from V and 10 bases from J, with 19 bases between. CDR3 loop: CASSSLEQVEVELFF. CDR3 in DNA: TGTGCCAGCAGTTCTCTGGAACAGGTAGAGGTGGAGCTGTTTTTT.

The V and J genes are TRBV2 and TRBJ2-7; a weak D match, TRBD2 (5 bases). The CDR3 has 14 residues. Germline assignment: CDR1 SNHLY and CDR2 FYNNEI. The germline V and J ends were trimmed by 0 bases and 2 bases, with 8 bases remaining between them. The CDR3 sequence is CASSEAKRPYEQYF. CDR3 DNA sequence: TGTGCCAGCAGTGAAGCGAAGCGGCCCTACGAGCAGTACTTC.

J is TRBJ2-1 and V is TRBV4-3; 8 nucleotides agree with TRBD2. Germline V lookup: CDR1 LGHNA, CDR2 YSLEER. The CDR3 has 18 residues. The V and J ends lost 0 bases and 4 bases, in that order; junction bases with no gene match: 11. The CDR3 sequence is CASSQDPTGGAQYNEQFF. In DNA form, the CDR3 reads TGCGCCAGCAGCCAAGATCCTACCGGGGGGGCTCAATACAATGAGCAGTTCTTC.

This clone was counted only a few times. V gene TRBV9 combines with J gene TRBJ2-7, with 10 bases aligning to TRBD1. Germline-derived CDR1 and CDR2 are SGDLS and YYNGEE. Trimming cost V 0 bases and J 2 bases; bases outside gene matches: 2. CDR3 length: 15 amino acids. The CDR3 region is CASSVEDRGTYEQYF. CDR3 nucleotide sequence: TGTGCCAGCAGCGTAGAGGACAGGGGGACCTACGAGCAGTACTTC.

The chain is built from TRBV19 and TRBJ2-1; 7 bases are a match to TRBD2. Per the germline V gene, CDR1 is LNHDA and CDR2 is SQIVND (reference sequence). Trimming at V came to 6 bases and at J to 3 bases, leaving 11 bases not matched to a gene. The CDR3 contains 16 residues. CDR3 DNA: TGTGCCAGTAGCCCTTCTCCGGGGGGTAACTACAATGAGCAGTTCTTC. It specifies CASSPSPGGNYNEQFF. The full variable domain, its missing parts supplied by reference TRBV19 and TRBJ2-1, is DGGITQSPKYLFRKEGQNVTLSCEQNLNHDAMYWYRQDPGQGLRLIYYSQIVNDFQKGDIAEGYSVSREKKESFPLTVTSAQKNPTAFYLCASSPSPGGNYNEQFFGPGTRLTVL.

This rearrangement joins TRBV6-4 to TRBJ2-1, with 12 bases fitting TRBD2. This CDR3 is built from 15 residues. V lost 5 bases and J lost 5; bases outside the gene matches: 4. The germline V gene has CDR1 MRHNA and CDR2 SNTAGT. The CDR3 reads CASSWTSGTNNEQFF. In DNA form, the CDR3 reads TGTGCCAGCAGTTGGACTAGCGGGACCAACAATGAGCAGTTCTTC.

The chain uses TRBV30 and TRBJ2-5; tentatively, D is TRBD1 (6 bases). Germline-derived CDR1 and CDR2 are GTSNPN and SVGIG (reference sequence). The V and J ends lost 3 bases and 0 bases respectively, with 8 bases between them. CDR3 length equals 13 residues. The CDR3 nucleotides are TGTGCCTGGAGCGGACAGTACCAAGAGACCCAGTACTTC. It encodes CAWSGQYQETQYF.

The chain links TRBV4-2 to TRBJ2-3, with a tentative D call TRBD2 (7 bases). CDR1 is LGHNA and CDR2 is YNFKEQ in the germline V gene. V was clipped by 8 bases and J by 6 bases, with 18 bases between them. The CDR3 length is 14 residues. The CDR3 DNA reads TGTGCCAGCCGGGGGGCGGGACTAAGCGATACGCAGTATTTT. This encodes CASRGAGLSDTQYF.

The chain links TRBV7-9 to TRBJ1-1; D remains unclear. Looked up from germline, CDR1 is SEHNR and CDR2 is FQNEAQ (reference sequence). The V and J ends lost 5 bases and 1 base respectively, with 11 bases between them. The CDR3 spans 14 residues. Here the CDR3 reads CASSHAAANTEAFF. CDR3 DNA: TGTGCCAGCAGCCACGCGGCAGCGAACACTGAAGCTTTCTTT.

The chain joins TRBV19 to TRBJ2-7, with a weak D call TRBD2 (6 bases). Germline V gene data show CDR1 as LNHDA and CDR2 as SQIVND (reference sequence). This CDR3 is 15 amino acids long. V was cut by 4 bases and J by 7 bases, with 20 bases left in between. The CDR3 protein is CASSSDAGGPLEQYF. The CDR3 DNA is TGTGCCAGTAGTAGTGATGCCGGAGGGCCTTTGGAGCAGTACTTC. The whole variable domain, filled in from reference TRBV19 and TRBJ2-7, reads DGGITQSPKYLFRKEGQNVTLSCEQNLNHDAMYWYRQDPGQGLRLIYYSQIVNDFQKGDIAEGYSVSREKKESFPLTVTSAQKNPTAFYLCASSSDAGGPLEQYFGPGTRLTVT.

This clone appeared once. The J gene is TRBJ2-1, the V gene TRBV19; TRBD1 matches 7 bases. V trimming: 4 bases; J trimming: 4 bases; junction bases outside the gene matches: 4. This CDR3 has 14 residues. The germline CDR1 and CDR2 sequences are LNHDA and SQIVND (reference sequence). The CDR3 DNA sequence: TGTGCCAGTAGTACCAGCAGGGGGTACAATGAGCAGTTCTTC. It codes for CASSTSRGYNEQFF. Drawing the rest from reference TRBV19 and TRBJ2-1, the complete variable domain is DGGITQSPKYLFRKEGQNVTLSCEQNLNHDAMYWYRQDPGQGLRLIYYSQIVNDFQKGDIAEGYSVSREKKESFPLTVTSAQKNPTAFYLCASSTSRGYNEQFFGPGTRLTVL.